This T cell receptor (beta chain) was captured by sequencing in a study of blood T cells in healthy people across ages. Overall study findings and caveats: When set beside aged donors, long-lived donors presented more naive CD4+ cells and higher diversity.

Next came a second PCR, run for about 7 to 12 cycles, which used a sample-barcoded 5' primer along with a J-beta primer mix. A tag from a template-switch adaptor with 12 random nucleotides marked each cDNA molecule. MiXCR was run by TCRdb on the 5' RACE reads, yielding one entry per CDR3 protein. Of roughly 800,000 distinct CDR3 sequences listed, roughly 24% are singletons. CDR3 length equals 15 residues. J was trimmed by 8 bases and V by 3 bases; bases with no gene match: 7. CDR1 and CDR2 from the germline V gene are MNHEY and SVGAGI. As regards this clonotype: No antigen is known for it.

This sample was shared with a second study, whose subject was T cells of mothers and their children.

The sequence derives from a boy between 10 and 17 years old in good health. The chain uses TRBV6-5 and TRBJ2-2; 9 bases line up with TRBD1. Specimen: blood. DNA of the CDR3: TGTGCCAGCAGTTATTACGGGACAGGGATTGGGGAGCTGTTTTTT. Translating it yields CASSYYGTGIGELFF.